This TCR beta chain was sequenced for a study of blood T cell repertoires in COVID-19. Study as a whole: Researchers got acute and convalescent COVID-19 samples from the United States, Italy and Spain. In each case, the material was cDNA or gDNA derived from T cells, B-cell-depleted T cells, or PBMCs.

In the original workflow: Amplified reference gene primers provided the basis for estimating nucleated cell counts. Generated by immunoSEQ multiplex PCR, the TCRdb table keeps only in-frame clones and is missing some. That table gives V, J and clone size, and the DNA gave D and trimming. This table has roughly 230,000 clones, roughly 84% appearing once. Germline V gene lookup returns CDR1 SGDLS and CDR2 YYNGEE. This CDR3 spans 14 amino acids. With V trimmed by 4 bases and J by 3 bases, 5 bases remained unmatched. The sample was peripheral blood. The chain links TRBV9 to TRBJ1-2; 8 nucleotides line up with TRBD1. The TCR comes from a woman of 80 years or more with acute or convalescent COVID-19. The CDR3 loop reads CASSPRGQDYGYTF. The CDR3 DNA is TGTGCCAGCAGCCCCCGGGGACAGGACTATGGCTACACCTTC.